This entry lists 15 T cell receptor beta chains sequenced from one sample in a study of blood T cell repertoires in COVID-19. The table came from immunoSEQ multiplex PCR; TCRdb's copy has only in-frame clones and leaves some out. The sample has 200,000 or so clones; about 82% are singletons. The material sequenced was peripheral blood. These receptors were collected from a woman aged 80 or older with acute or convalescent COVID-19.

For the CDR3, the DNA is TGTGCCAGTAGTATCCTCTTCCTAGCGGGAGCAGATACGCAGTATTTT. The encoded protein is CASSILFLAGADTQYF. J is TRBJ2-3 and V is TRBV19; 10 nucleotides agree with TRBD2. Trimming cost V 3 bases and J 4 bases; bases outside gene matches: 7. This CDR3 comprises 16 residues. Germline-derived CDR1 and CDR2 are LNHDA and SQIVND (reference sequence). Variable domain in full (rest from reference TRBV19 and TRBJ2-3): DGGITQSPKYLFRKEGQNVTLSCEQNLNHDAMYWYRQDPGQGLRLIYYSQIVNDFQKGDIAEGYSVSREKKESFPLTVTSAQKNPTAFYLCASSILFLAGADTQYFGPGTRLTVL.

V gene TRBV3-1 (or the pseudogene TRBV3-2) combines with J gene TRBJ1-2, with TRBD1 as a possible D gene (5 bases). Germline V gives CDR1 LGHDT, CDR2 YNNKEL (reference sequence). CDR3 length equals 15 residues. Trimming removed 3 bases at V and 1 base at J, with 12 bases between. This CDR3 is CASSQQAGHNYGYTF. DNA of the CDR3: TGTGCCAGCAGCCAGCAGGCAGGGCATAACTATGGCTACACCTTC.

The rearrangement uses TRBV9 and TRBJ2-7; 9 bases agree with TRBD1. The CDR3 runs 15 residues. J was trimmed by 3 bases and V by 0 bases; bases with no gene match: 4. Germline loops: CDR1 SGDLS, CDR2 YYNGEE. Written as DNA, the CDR3 is TGTGCCAGCAGCGTAGGGACAGGGGACCTCTACGAGCAGTACTTC. The encoded protein is CASSVGTGDLYEQYF. Full variable domain (rest looked up from reference TRBV9 and TRBJ2-7): DSGVTQTPKHLITATGQRVTLRCSPRSGDLSVYWYQQSLDQGLQFLIQYYNGEERAKGNILERFSAQQFPDLHSELNLSSLELGDSALYFCASSVGTGDLYEQYFGPGTRLTVT.

V usage is TRBV19 and J usage is TRBJ2-7, with TRBD1 matching 10 bases. CDR1 is LNHDA and CDR2 is SQIVND in the germline V gene (reference sequence). The length of the CDR3 is 15 residues. The V and J ends lost 1 base and 5 bases, in that order; junction bases with no gene match: 5. The CDR3 spells CASSIGQGANNEQYF. The CDR3 DNA reads as TGTGCCAGTAGTATAGGACAGGGGGCTAACAACGAGCAGTACTTC.

The V and J genes are TRBV14 and TRBJ1-6, with 9 bases aligning to TRBD1. Germline CDR1 and CDR2: SGHDN and FVKESK. This CDR3 spans 15 amino acids. J was trimmed by 8 bases and V by 4 bases; bases with no gene match: 6. The chain's CDR3 is CASSPATGGDSPLHF. CDR3 DNA sequence: TGTGCCAGCAGCCCGGCGACAGGGGGTGATTCACCCCTCCACTTT.

The chain couples TRBV19 to TRBJ2-2, with 8 bases identical to TRBD1. CDR1 and CDR2 (germline): LNHDA, SQIVND (reference sequence). There are 14 residues in the CDR3. V lost 7 bases to trimming and J lost 4 bases; unmatched junction nucleotides: 5. CDR3 protein: CASKGQATTGELFF. The CDR3 DNA reads as TGTGCCAGTAAGGGACAGGCGACCACCGGGGAGCTGTTTTTT. The full variable domain, rest sourced from reference TRBV19 and TRBJ2-2, is DGGITQSPKYLFRKEGQNVTLSCEQNLNHDAMYWYRQDPGQGLRLIYYSQIVNDFQKGDIAEGYSVSREKKESFPLTVTSAQKNPTAFYLCASKGQATTGELFFGEGSRLTVL.

The chain is built from TRBV5-4 and TRBJ2-1, with 13 nucleotides matching TRBD2. J was trimmed by 0 bases and V by 0 bases; bases with no gene match: 6. This CDR3 has 19 residues. CDR1 SGHNT and CDR2 YYREEE come from the germline V gene (reference sequence). The CDR3 nucleotides read TGTGCCAGCAGCTTGGACGGGACTAGCGGGACGAGCTCCTACAATGAGCAGTTCTTC. It yields the protein CASSLDGTSGTSSYNEQFF. The full variable domain, with the rest looked up from reference TRBV5-4 and TRBJ2-1, is ETGVTQSPTHLIKTRGQQVTLRCSSQSGHNTVSWYQQALGQGPQFIFQYYREEENGRGNFPPRFSGLQFPNYSSELNVNALELDDSALYLCASSLDGTSGTSSYNEQFFGPGTRLTVL.

The chain has TRBV6-6 and TRBJ2-2; D remains ambiguous. The germline V gene encodes CDR1 MNHNY and CDR2 SVGAGI (reference sequence). This CDR3 spans 15 amino acids. Trimming cost V 0 bases and J 0 bases, with 5 bases left between them. The CDR3, as DNA: TGTGCCAGCAGTTACTCTGGAGCGAACACCGGGGAGCTGTTTTTT. Amino acid sequence: CASSYSGANTGELFF.

The V and J genes are TRBV11-1 and TRBJ2-5; possible D gene TRBD1, 5 bases. The CDR3 spans 15 residues. V shed 4 bases and J shed 1 base, with 13 bases lying between them. In germline, CDR1 is SGHAT, CDR2 FQDESV (reference sequence). The CDR3 protein is CASSSRQIPQETQYF. The CDR3 DNA reads as TGTGCCAGCAGCTCCCGACAGATCCCCCAAGAGACCCAGTACTTC.

The gene calls are TRBV19 and TRBJ2-3; weak D call: TRBD2 (5 bases). The V and J ends lost 6 bases and 6 bases respectively, with 28 bases between them. This CDR3 is built from 18 residues. From germline, CDR1 is LNHDA and CDR2 SQIVND (reference sequence). CDR3 DNA sequence: TGTGCCAGTAGGGGGTGTTATTGTACTAGGGTTTTGAAGGATACGCAGTATTTT. Encoded protein: CASRGCYCTRVLKDTQYF.

The chain employs TRBV11-2 and TRBJ1-4; no firm D call. This CDR3 comprises 14 residues. Looked up from germline, CDR1 is SGHAT and CDR2 is FQNNGV. Trimming cost V 5 bases and J 0 bases, with 7 bases left between them. In DNA, the CDR3 is TGTGCCAGCAGCCGCGGGGCAACTAATGAAAAACTGTTTTTT. Its protein product is CASSRGATNEKLFF.

The CDR3 region has the DNA TGTGCCAGCAGCCTGGACTTTCCCTCCTACAATGAGCAGTTCTTC. Residues: CASSLDFPSYNEQFF. V is TRBV5-5 and J is TRBJ2-1; D may be TRBD2 (5 bases). Trimming removed 4 bases from V and 0 bases from J, with 11 bases in between. CDR1 SGHKS and CDR2 YYEKEE come from the germline V gene (reference sequence). The CDR3 is 15 residues long.

The rearrangement uses TRBV2 and TRBJ2-1, with a weak D call TRBD2 (5 bases). Trimming took 4 bases from V and 12 from J, leaving 16 bases between them. CDR1 and CDR2 from the germline V gene are SNHLY and FYNNEI. The CDR3 sequence is 13 residues long. As DNA, the CDR3 is TGTGCCAGCAGTGGGATACGAGGGCCGGTGCAGTTCTTC. Its protein product is CASSGIRGPVQFF.

The chain joins TRBV19 to TRBJ1-2; D gene unclear. The CDR3 has 15 amino acids. Germline CDR1 LNHDA, CDR2 SQIVND (reference sequence). Trimming left V 5 bases short and J 0 bases short, with 13 bases between. The CDR3 nucleotides read TGTGCCAGTAGTTCTCCCGGGAGAACTAACTATGGCTACACCTTC. Translation gives CASSSPGRTNYGYTF.

This clone was seen once. The rearrangement uses TRBV5-1 and TRBJ1-1; D not resolved. The CDR3 spans 15 residues. Per the germline V gene, CDR1 is SGHRS and CDR2 is YFSETQ. V was shortened by 4 bases and J by 1 base, with 14 bases between the two germline ends. Here the CDR3 DNA reads TGCGCCAGCAGCCCCCTTCTGCAGGAGAACACTGAAGCTTTCTTT. Translation: CASSPLLQENTEAFF.